This paragraph covers one T cell receptor (beta chain) sequence. The method was immunoSEQ multiplex PCR; TCRdb's version includes in-frame clones alone and lacks a portion of them. This sample has about 110,000 clones, with 88% found just once. The data were obtained in a study of cytomegalovirus exposure and HLA in healthy donors. The CDR3 consists of 18 residues. Germline V gene lookup returns CDR1 SGHRS and CDR2 YFSETQ. Trimming pared 0 bases from V and 0 bases from J, leaving 17 bases between. This chain joins TRBV5-1 and TRBJ2-3, with D tentatively TRBD2 (6 bases). Source material: PBMCs. The clonotype comes from a woman younger than 30 in good health and CMV-seronegative. The CDR3 DNA sequence: TGCGCCAGCAGCTTGGATCAAATCGGGGACTGGAGCACAGATACGCAGTATTTT. It yields the protein CASSLDQIGDWSTDTQYF.